Sequencing of this T cell receptor (beta chain) was carried out in a study of blood T cell repertoires in COVID-19. Some clones are missing from TCRdb's copy, which holds only in-frame ones; the method was immunoSEQ multiplex PCR. The repertoire includes 150,000 or so clones, approximately 87% of them detected once, and 4% sits in the top ten. The CDR3 loop spans 15 amino acids. The V end was cut by 6 bases, the J end by 3 bases, with 15 bases between. Per germline, CDR1 MNHNY and CDR2 SVGAGI (reference sequence). V and J are TRBV6-6 and TRBJ1-3, with D perhaps TRBD1 (5 bases). Sequenced: peripheral blood. The source of this sequence is a woman aged 70 to 79 with acute or convalescent COVID-19. This CDR3 is CASRLTGTSGNTIYF. Here the CDR3 DNA reads TGTGCCAGCAGGCTCACGGGGACTAGTGGAAACACCATATATTTT.